This T cell receptor beta chain was observed in a study of cytomegalovirus exposure and HLA in healthy donors (dated by TCRdb to the late 2010s). About the study as a whole: According to an earlier analysis of 550 to 750 of the donors, some 180 million T cells yielded 117 million unique TCR beta sequences and around 300 Gb of sequence data. An early release covering approximately 600 HLA-typed donors comprised roughly 300 gigabases of sequencing data and around 86 million unique TCR sequences. The genetic ancestry cluster associated with self-reported Caucasian donors included around four fifths of the 350 to 500 genotyped donors. The study was designed to test whether signatures of past pathogen exposure could be identified by cataloging public T cell receptors. The study used immunosequencing to profile the T cell repertoires of approximately 640 subjects and linked those repertoires to cytomegalovirus serostatus. In addition to the first cohort of 666 subjects, a separate validation cohort of some 120 different subjects was used. To predict cytomegalovirus infection status, the study combined high-throughput TCR immunosequencing, statistical association of individual TCRs with disease status, and machine learning. In a later analysis, previously published TCR beta repertoires from 670 or so donors were re-analyzed and high-resolution HLA genotyping was added so that TCR occurrence patterns could be studied. In the later analysis, no new phenotypic data were used to find candidate immune exposures; instead, reliance was placed on TCR beta sequences and their occurrence across donors. In an earlier analysis of a few hundred of the donors, high-throughput TCR beta sequencing was used to judge whether each TCR beta V gene segment behaved as functional or pseudogenic. Donor age, sex, ethnicity and CMV serostatus were collected together with the repertoire data. A later genetic analysis took genome-wide SNP genotypes for about 60% of the roughly 670 donors and used that subset as a discovery cohort. Every repertoire in the discovery cohort had been generated on one and the same sequencing platform. Class I and class II HLA loci were covered by the typing at four-digit resolution. Typing coverage differed by locus: A, B, C, DRB1 and DQB1 were typed in roughly 620-630 donors, DQA1 in approximately 520, DPA1 in around 610, and DPB1 in 472. Roughly five DR-DQ haplotypes were handled as single units for association and clustering, since linkage in the cohort was strong. Across 398 genotyped donors of the cohort, an average of approximately 240,000 unique TCR beta nucleotide sequences per donor were sequenced, and approximately 17% of those sequences were non-productive.

Trimming removed 2 bases from V and 0 bases from J, leaving 12 bases between the germline ends. According to the germline V gene, CDR1 reads SGDLS and CDR2 reads YYNGEE. From its cysteine to its phenylalanine, the CDR3 spans 16 amino acids. Of the read, only the CDR3 DNA is kept; its 48 bases are in frame from base 1. Library preparation employed the immunoSEQ multiplex PCR assay. The multiplex PCR relied on a mix of 60 forward primers for TCR Vbeta segments and 13 reverse primers for TCR Jbeta segments. The CDR3 region of rearranged TCR beta genes was amplified from genomic DNA by a multiplex PCR assay. Amplified TCR beta libraries were sequenced as 87-base-pair reads on the Illumina HiSeq System. Per the source publication's procedure: Across the 700 or so repertoires, a later analysis counted some 81 million unique TCR beta chains, around 10 million of which were shared by at least two donors. To remove PCR and sequencing errors, raw reads were error-corrected and collapsed into unique sequences using a nearest-neighbor algorithm that merged closely related sequences. CDR3 sequences were aligned to IMGT reference sequences to assign V, D and J gene segments. Each retained sequence needed at least a six-nucleotide match to both a V gene segment and a J gene segment. A rearrangement counted as productive if the CDR3 had no stop codons and remained in frame with V and J, and every other rearrangement counted as non-productive. CDR3 was defined by IMGT convention, running from the second conserved V-encoded cysteine to the conserved J-encoded phenylalanine. The earlier analysis of 450 to 750 of the donors excluded any sequence lacking an unambiguous match to a single V gene segment. An earlier analysis of 587 of the donors classified V segments as functional when productive rearrangements were above 56.7% and as segregating when the standard deviation between donors was above 5%. To diagnose cytomegalovirus status from the catalog of TCR beta chain sequences, a statistical classification framework was built. A later analysis assigned V and J genes by comparing TCR nucleotide sequences with IMGT/GENE-DB human TR gene sequences. The TCRdist pipeline was used in a later analysis to assign CDR3 sequences and most-parsimonious VDJ recombination scenarios. In a later analysis, each TCR beta chain was defined by its CDR3 amino acid sequence together with its V-gene family, and reads without a unique V-gene family were excluded. In a later analysis, some 600 highly shared, low-generation-probability nucleotide sequences were removed to address suspected cross-contamination and a sequencing artifact. For each public chain, a later analysis derived a clonal expansion index from normalized ranks of inferred template counts within each repertoire. Generation probabilities in a later analysis came from a VDJ recombination model fitted to out-of-frame rearrangements, and those results were checked against IGoR. Hypergeometric tests were used in a later analysis to score TCR-TCR, TCR-HLA and TCR-CMV co-occurrence, with a repertoire-size bias correction applied to the TCR pairs. To estimate false discovery rates, a later analysis permuted the HLA or CMV assignments 20 times. A later analysis grouped co-occurring TCRs with DBSCAN, adding TCRdist sequence similarity when clustering within HLA-allele-positive subsets. Co-occurrence clustering excluded repertoires with fewer than 30,000 or more than 120,000 public chains, plus five with anomalous nucleotide sharing. TCRdb obtained this table from immuneACCESS and retained in-frame rearrangements with V and J assigned. These tables miss some clones; where compared with another copy, unresolved V genes account for less than half of the shortfall, and the remainder is unexplained. V and J calls and clone size follow that table, whereas D and trimming were derived from the DNA. The sample has some 150,000 clones on record. Approximately 2.6% of the sample is held by the ten biggest clonotypes.

The investigation overall reported the following: Assigning TCR associations to individual alleles was difficult when HLA alleles, especially DR and DQ, strongly co-occurred. Compared with equally common non-associated chains, HLA-associated TCR beta chains in a later analysis were more clonally expanded and had lower generation probabilities. Most TCR sequences were seen in very few donors, while some public TCRs were found in many individuals. The study listed 164 TCR beta chains as associated with cytomegalovirus. The sequencing pipeline was judged likely to have produced a cluster of highly shared sequence variants as a technical artifact. In this cohort, only TCR beta chains were sequenced, and detectable features were limited by the absence of alpha or paired-chain data. Several of the top co-occurrence clusters appeared to be linked to parvovirus B19, influenza, CMV and Epstein-Barr virus, according to a later analysis. In a later analysis, the rate of TCR association differed among HLA loci, with DRB1 alleles having the most associated TCRs and HLA-C alleles having the fewest. The presence/absence analyses assumed that sequencing depth was roughly uniform across donors, and that assumption may not be true. The only immune exposure information available for the cohort was CMV serostatus. A later genetic analysis reported fewer N-insertions in productive TCRs among donors in an Asian-associated ancestry cluster than the approximately 670-donor mean. Because the 87-base-pair reads could not distinguish some IMGT-functional V segments, including TRBV6-2 and TRBV6-3, those segments were excluded. Correlated functional status among segregating V segments might be attributable to linkage disequilibrium, but an unknown experimental factor could not be ruled out. A further reported finding was that TCR beta sequences accurately predicted the HLA-A and HLA-B alleles for most subjects in the first cohort. Because HLA typing was missing for some donors at each locus, association tests included only the typed subset. A few of the identified cytomegalovirus-associated TCR beta chains were confirmed in vitro to be specific for cytomegalovirus antigens. According to the authors, the approach could potentially be generalized to other disease states and immunological phenotypes. Specific HLA alleles were associated with 15,000 to 20,000 TCR beta sequences at a false discovery rate of 0.05 in a later analysis. The classifier was reported to diagnose cytomegalovirus status with high specificity and sensitivity in both the original cohort and the validation cohort. In a later genetic analysis, a missense DCLRE1C variant was associated with V-gene and J-gene trimming of TCR beta chains, and the association was replicated in an independent cohort. Broadly in line with IMGT annotations, most TCR beta V segments showed up in productive rearrangements about 87% or about 30% of the time in an earlier analysis of several hundred of the donors. According to a later analysis, most CMV-associated TCR beta chains appeared to be HLA-restricted, and the HLA associations seemed to be driven largely by CMV exposure. Because counts were too low, under 20 rarely observed V segments, including chromosome 9 orphons, were left out of the earlier analysis of roughly 600 of the donors.

The cohort was made up of several hundred healthy bone marrow donors. At the time of sampling, every cohort member was nominally healthy, though immune exposures that went unrecorded were likely present. The donor tested CMV seronegative and was one of the 352 seronegative cohort members. Each donor provided a peripheral blood sample, and peripheral blood mononuclear cells were used for TCR beta sequencing. Genomic DNA was extracted from the blood cell samples with the Qiagen DNeasy Blood Extraction Kit. Notes on this clone: No cognate antigen has been identified for it.

This sequence was found in a man in his forties in good health and CMV-seronegative. The sequence is built from TRBV9 and TRBJ1-3, and possibly TRBD1, on 5 matching bases. Sequenced: PBMCs. The CDR3 reads as follows: CASSVTGSYSGNTIYF. The DNA sequence follows: TGTGCCAGCAGCGTCACAGGATCATACTCTGGAAACACCATATATTTT. The CDR3, completed at both ends by the reference TRBV9 and TRBJ1-3 genes, gives the full variable domain DSGVTQTPKHLITATGQRVTLRCSPRSGDLSVYWYQQSLDQGLQFLIQYYNGEERAKGNILERFSAQQFPDLHSELNLSSLELGDSALYFCASSVTGSYSGNTIYFGEGSWLTVV.